The rows below give T cell receptor beta chains drawn from one sample of a study of blood T cells in healthy people across ages. TCRdb independently ran MiXCR on the 5' RACE reads; one entry per CDR3 protein. The sample lists some 750,000 distinct CDR3 sequences; over 20% were seen once. Sequenced sample: blood. These receptors came from a man aged 70-80 years in good health. CDR3s include the opening cysteine and the closing phenylalanine or tryptophan. A D gene is named only where the DNA matches it firmly. Clone size appears in some rows only: once, few, many, or a class for an expanded clone.

V: TRBV5-1
size: -
D: -
J: TRBJ1-2
DNA: TGCGCCAGCAGCTTGCTAGGGGGGAGAGACTATGGCTACACCTTC
CDR3: CASSLLGGRDYGYTF

V: TRBV3-1
size: -
D: TRBD2
J: TRBJ2-5
DNA: TGTGCCAGCAGCCAAGACACTAGCGGCCGGATGACCCAGTACTTC
CDR3: CASSQDTSGRMTQYF

V: TRBV5-6
size: many
D: -
J: TRBJ2-5
DNA: TGTGCCAGCAACCCCCGGCGGGGAGGACAAGAGACCCAGTACTTC
CDR3: CASNPRRGGQETQYF

V: TRBV12-3/TRBV12-4
size: few
D: TRBD2
J: TRBJ2-3
DNA: TGTGCCAGCAGTCCCGGGACTAGCGGGAGGGTCGGACCAGATACGCAGTATTTT
CDR3: CASSPGTSGRVGPDTQYF

V: TRBV11-2
size: -
D: TRBD2
J: TRBJ2-5
DNA: TGTGCCAGCAGCTTAGACTCTACTAGCGGGGAGACCCAGTACTTC
CDR3: CASSLDSTSGETQYF

V: TRBV7-2
size: -
D: -
J: TRBJ1-1
DNA: TGTGCCAGCAGCTTAAAGAGAGGTATTGAAGCTTTCTTT
CDR3: CASSLKRGIEAFF

V: TRBV6-6
size: few
D: -
J: TRBJ1-4
DNA: TGTGCCAGCAGTTACGGGGAAGGGTTAGAAAAACTGTTTTTT
CDR3: CASSYGEGLEKLFF

V: TRBV4-1
size: -
D: TRBD2
J: TRBJ2-3
DNA: TGCGCCAGCAGCCAAGAAAGCGGTATTGCGGGGGGAAGTAGCACAGATACGCAGTATTTT
CDR3: CASSQESGIAGGSSTDTQYF

V: TRBV28
size: -
D: -
J: TRBJ2-3
DNA: TGTGCCAGCCCCAGCGGGGATACGCAGTATTTT
CDR3: CASPSGDTQYF

V: TRBV14
size: few
D: -
J: TRBJ1-1
DNA: TGTGCCCCGCAGCGGGTATCGAACACTGAAGCTTTCTTT
CDR3: CAPQRVSNTEAFF

V: TRBV12-3/TRBV12-4
size: few
D: TRBD2
J: TRBJ2-3
DNA: TGTGCCAGCAGTTTAGCGGGACTAGAGACAGATACGCAGTATTTT
CDR3: CASSLAGLETDTQYF

V: TRBV12-3/TRBV12-4
size: -
D: -
J: TRBJ2-2
DNA: TGTGCCAGCAGTTTAGGACAGGCGCGGGAGCTGTTTTTT
CDR3: CASSLGQARELFF

V: TRBV5-8
size: few
D: TRBD1
J: TRBJ1-5
DNA: TGTGCCAGCAGCCTGCGACAGGGGTATAGCAATCAGCCCCAGCATTTT
CDR3: CASSLRQGYSNQPQHF

V: TRBV12-3/TRBV12-4
size: once
D: -
J: TRBJ2-3
DNA: TGTGCCAGCAGTTTCGCGCGGGACTCAGATACGCAGTATTTT
CDR3: CASSFARDSDTQYF

V: TRBV4-3
size: -
D: -
J: TRBJ2-1
DNA: TGCGCCAGCAGCCAAGACATCAAGGCCTACAATGAGCAGTTCTTC
CDR3: CASSQDIKAYNEQFF